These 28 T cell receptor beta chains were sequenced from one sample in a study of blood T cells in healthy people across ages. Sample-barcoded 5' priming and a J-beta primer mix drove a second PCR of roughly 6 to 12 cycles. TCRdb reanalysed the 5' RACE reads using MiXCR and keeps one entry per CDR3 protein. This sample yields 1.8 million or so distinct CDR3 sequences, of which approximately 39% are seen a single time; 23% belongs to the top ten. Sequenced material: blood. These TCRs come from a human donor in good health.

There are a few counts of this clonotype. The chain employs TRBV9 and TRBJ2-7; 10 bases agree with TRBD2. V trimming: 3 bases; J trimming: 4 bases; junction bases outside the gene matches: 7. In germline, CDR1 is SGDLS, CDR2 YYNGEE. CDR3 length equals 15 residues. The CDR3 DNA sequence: TGTGCCAGCAGCGCGAGCGGGGGGGCTAATTACGAGCAGTACTTC. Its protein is CASSASGGANYEQYF.

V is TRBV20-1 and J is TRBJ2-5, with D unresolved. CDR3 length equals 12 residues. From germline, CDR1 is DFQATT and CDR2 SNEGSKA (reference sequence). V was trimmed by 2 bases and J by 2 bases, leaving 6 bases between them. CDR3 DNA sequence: TGCAGTGCTAGAATACTGCAAGAGACCCAGTACTTC. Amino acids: CSARILQETQYF.

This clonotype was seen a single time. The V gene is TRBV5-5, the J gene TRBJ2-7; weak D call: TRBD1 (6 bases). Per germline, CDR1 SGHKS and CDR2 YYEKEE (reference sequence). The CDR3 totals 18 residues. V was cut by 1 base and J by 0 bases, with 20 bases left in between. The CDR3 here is CASSLIWDISLSSYEQYF. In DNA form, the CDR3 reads TGTGCCAGCAGCTTGATCTGGGACATCTCTTTAAGCTCCTACGAGCAGTACTTC.

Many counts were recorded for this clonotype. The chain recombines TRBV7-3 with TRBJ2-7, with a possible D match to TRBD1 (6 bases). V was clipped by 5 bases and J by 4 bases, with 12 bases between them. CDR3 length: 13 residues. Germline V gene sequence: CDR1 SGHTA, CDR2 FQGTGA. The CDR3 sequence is CASSLFTGYEQYF. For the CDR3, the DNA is TGTGCCAGCAGCCTATTTACAGGGTACGAGCAGTACTTC.

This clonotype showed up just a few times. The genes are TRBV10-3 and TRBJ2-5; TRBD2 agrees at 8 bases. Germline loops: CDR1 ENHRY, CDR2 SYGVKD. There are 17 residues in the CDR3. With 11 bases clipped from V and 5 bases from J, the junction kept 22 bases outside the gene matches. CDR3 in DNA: TGTGCCTCCTCGGTCCCTACCGGGACTAGTATTTTGGAGACCCAGTACTTC. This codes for CASSVPTGTSILETQYF.

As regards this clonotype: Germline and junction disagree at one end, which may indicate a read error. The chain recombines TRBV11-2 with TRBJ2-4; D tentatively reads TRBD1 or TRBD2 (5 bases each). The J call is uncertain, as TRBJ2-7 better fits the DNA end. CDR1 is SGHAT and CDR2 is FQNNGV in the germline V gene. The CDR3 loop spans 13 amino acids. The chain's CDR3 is CASSIEGQSEQYF. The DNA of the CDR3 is TGTGCCAGCAGCATAGAGGGGCAGTCCGAGCAGTACTTC.

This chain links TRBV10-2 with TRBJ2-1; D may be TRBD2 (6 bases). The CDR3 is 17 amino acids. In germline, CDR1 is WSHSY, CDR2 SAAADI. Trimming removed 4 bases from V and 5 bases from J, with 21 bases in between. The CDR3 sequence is CASSGSVADAEHNEQFF. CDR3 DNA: TGCGCCAGCAGTGGGTCTGTAGCGGACGCCGAACACAATGAGCAGTTCTTC.

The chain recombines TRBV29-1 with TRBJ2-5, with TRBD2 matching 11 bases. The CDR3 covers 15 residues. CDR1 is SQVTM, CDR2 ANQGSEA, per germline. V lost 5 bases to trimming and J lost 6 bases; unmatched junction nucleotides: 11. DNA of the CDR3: TGCAGCGTTCCTTCCTTAGCGGGGGGGGTAAAGACCCAGTACTTC. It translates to CSVPSLAGGVKTQYF.

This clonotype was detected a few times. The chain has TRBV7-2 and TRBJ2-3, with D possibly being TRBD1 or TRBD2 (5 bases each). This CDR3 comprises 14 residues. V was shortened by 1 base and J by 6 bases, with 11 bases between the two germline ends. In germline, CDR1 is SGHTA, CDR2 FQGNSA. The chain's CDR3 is CASSLGGIVDTQYF. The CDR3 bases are TGTGCCAGCAGCTTAGGGGGGATAGTTGATACGCAGTATTTT. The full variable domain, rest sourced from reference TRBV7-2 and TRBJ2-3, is GAGVSQSPSNKVTEKGKDVELRCDPISGHTALYWYRQSLGQGLEFLIYFQGNSAPDKSGLPSDRFSAERTGGSVSTLTIQRTQQEDSAVYLCASSLGGIVDTQYFGPGTRLTVL.

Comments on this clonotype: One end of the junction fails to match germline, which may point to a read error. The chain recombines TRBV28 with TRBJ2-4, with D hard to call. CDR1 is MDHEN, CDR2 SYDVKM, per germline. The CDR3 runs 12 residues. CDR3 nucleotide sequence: TGTGCCAGCGGTTTGTGGATTAGTGAGCAGTACTTC. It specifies CASGLWISEQYF.

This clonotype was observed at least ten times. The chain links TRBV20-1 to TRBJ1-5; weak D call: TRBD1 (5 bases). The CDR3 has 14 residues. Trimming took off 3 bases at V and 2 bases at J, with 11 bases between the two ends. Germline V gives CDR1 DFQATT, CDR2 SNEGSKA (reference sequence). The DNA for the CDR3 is TGCAGTGCTAGTCCCGGGGGGGGCAATCAGCCCCAGCATTTT. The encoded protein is CSASPGGGNQPQHF.

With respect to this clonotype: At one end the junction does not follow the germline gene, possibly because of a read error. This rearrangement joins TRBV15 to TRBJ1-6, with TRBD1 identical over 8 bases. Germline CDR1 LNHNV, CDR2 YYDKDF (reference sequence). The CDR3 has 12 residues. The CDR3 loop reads CATSGDDRGLHF. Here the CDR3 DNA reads TGTGCCACCAGCGGAGATGACAGGGGACTCCACTTT.

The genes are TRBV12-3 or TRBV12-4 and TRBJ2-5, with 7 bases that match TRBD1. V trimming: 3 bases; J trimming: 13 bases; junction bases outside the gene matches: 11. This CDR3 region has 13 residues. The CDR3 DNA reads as TGTGCCAGCAGTTTTTGGCCCGGGGACAGTAGGTACTTC. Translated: CASSFWPGDSRYF.

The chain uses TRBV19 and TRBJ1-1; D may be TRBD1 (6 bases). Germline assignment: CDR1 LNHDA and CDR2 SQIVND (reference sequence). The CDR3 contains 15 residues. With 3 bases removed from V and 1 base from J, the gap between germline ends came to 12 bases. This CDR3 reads CASSISGAKNTEAFF. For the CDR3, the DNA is TGTGCCAGTAGTATTTCAGGGGCGAAGAACACTGAAGCTTTCTTT.

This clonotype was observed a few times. CDR3 in DNA: TGTGCCACCAGCAGTAACCGGGGCCTCGGCGTGGAAAAACTGTTTTTT. Translated, it gives CATSSNRGLGVEKLFF. This chain joins TRBV15 and TRBJ1-4, with D perhaps matching TRBD1 (5 bases). V was trimmed by 3 bases and J by 8 bases, leaving 19 bases between them. Germline V gives CDR1 LNHNV, CDR2 YYDKDF (reference sequence). CDR3 length: 16 amino acids.

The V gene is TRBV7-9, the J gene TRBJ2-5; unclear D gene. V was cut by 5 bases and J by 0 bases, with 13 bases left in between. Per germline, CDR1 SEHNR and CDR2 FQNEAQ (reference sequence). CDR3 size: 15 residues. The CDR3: CASSTSGRYQETQYF. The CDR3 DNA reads TGTGCCAGCAGCACCTCGGGTCGGTACCAAGAGACCCAGTACTTC.

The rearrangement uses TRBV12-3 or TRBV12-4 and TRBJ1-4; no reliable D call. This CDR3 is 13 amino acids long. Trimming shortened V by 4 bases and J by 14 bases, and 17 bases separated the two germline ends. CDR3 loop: CASSSLYLAQLFF. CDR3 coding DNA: TGTGCCAGCAGTTCTTTATACCTCGCACAGCTGTTTTTT.

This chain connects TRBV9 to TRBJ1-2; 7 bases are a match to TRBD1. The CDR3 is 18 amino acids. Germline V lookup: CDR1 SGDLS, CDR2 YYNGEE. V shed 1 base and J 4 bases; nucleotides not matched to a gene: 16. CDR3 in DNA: TGTGCCAGCAGCGTATCCGGGACAGTTCCCATTAAGTCCTATGGCTACACCTTC. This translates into CASSVSGTVPIKSYGYTF.

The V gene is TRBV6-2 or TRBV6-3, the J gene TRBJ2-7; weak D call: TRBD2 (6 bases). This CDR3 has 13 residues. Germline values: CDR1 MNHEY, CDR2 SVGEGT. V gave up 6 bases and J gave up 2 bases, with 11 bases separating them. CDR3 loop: CASSGTRPYEQYF. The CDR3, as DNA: TGTGCCAGCAGCGGGACTCGACCCTACGAGCAGTACTTC.

The CDR3 nucleotides read TGTGCCAGCAGTTACTCGAGTGCCGGGGGCGAGGATCAGCCCCAGCATTTT. This sequence encodes CASSYSSAGGEDQPQHF. This rearrangement joins TRBV6-2 or TRBV6-3 to TRBJ1-5, with D possibly being TRBD1 (6 bases). The ends were cut back, 0 bases at V and 5 bases at J, with 17 bases in the middle. This CDR3 comprises 17 residues. CDR1 and CDR2 from the germline V gene are MNHEY and SVGEGT.

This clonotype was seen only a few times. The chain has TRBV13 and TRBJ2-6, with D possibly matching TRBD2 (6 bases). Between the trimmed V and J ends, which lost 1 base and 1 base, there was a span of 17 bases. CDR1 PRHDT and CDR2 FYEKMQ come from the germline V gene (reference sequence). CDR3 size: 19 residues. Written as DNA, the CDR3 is TGTGCCAGCAGCTTAGTAGAGGGACGCCGGGGGTCTGGGGCCAACGTCCTGACTTTC. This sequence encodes CASSLVEGRRGSGANVLTF.

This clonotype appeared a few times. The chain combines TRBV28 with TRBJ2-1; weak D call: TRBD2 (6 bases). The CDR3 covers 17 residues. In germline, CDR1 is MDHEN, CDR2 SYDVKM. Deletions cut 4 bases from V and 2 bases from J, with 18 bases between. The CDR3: CASSSSSGGATYNEQFF. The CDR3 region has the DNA TGTGCCAGCAGTTCCTCATCCGGGGGAGCAACCTACAATGAGCAGTTCTTC.

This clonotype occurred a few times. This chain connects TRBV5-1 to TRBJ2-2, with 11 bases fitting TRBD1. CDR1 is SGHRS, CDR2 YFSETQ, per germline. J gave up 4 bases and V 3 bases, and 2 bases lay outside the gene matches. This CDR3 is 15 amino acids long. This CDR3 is CASSWDRGSTGELFF. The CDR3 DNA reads TGCGCCAGCAGCTGGGACAGGGGGTCCACCGGGGAGCTGTTTTTT.

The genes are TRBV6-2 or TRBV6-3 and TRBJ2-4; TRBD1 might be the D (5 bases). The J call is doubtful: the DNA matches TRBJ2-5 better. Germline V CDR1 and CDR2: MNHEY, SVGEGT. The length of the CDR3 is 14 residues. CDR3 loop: CASTDRRIQETQYF. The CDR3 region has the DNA TGTGCCAGCACCGACAGAAGAATCCAAGAGACCCAGTACTTC.

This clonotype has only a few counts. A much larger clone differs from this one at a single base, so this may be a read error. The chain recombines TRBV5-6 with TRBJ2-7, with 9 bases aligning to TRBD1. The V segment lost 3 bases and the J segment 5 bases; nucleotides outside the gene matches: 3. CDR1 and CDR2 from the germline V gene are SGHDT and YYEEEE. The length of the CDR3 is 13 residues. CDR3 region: CASSWGQGHEQYF. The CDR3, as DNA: TGTGCCAGCAGCTGGGGACAGGGCCACGAGCAGTACTTC.

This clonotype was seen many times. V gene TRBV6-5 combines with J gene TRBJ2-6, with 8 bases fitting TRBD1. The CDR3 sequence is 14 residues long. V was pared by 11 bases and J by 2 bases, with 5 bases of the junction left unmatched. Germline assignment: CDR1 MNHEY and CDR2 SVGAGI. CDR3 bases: TGTGCCTCGGGACAGGTGCCTGGGGCCAACGTCCTGACTTTC. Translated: CASGQVPGANVLTF.

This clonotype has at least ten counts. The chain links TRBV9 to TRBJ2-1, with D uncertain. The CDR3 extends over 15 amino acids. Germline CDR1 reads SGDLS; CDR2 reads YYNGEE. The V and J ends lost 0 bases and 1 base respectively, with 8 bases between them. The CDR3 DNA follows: TGTGCCAGCAGCGTAGGAGGCGGTTCCTACAATGAGCAGTTCTTC. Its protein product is CASSVGGGSYNEQFF.

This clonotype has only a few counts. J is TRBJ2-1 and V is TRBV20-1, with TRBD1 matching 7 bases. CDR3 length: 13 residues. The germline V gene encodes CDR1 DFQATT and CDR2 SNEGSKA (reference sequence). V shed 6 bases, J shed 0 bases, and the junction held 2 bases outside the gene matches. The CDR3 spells CSADRDSYNEQFF. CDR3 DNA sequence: TGCAGTGCCGACAGGGACTCCTACAATGAGCAGTTCTTC.